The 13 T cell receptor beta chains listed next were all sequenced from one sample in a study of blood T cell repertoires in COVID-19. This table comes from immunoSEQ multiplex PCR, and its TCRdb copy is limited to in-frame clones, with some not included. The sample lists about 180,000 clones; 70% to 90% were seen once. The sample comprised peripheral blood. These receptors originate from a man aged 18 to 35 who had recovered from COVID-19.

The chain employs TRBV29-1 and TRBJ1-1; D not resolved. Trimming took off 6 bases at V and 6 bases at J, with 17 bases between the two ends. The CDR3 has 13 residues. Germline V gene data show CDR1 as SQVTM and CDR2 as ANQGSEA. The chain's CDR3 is CSVHDWSGPEAFF. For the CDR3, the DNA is TGCAGCGTCCACGACTGGAGCGGGCCTGAAGCTTTCTTT.

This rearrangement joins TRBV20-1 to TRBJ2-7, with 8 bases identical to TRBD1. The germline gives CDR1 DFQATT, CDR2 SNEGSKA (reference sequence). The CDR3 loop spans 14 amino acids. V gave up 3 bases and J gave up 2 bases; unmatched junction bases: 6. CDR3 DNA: TGCAGTGCTAGTCGGACAGGGTACCCCTACGAGCAGTACTTC. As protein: CSASRTGYPYEQYF.

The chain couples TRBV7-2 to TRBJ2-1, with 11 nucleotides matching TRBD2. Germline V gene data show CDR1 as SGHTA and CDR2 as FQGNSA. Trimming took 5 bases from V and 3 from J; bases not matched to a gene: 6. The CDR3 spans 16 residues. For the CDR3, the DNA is TGTGCCAGCAGCCCGGACGGGACTAGCGGCTACAATGAGCAGTTCTTC. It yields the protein CASSPDGTSGYNEQFF.

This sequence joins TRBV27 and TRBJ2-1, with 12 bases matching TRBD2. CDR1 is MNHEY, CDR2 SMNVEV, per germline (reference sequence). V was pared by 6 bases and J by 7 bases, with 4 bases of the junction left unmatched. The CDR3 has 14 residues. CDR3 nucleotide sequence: TGTGCCAGCAGACCTAGCGGGAGGGGGAATGAGCAGTTCTTC. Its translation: CASRPSGRGNEQFF.

CDR3 protein: CASSKELPGGQGLRSYNEQFF. The DNA for the CDR3 is TGTGCCAGCAGCAAAGAACTACCCGGCGGACAGGGATTGAGGTCCTACAATGAGCAGTTCTTC. The chain links TRBV27 to TRBJ2-1, with 8 bases matching TRBD1. Germline CDR1 and CDR2: MNHEY and SMNVEV (reference sequence). The CDR3 is 21 residues long. The junction had 23 bases not matched to a gene; V was cut back by 6 bases and J by 1 base.

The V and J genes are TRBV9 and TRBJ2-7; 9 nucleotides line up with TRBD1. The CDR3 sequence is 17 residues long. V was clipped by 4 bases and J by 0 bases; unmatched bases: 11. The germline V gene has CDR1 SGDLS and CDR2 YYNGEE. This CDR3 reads CASSLGGRGQGSYEQYF. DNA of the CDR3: TGTGCCAGCAGCTTAGGGGGAAGGGGACAGGGCTCCTACGAGCAGTACTTC.

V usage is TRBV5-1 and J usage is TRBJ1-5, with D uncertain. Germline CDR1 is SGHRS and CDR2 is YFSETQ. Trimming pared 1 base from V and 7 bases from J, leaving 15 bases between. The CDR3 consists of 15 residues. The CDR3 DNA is TGCGCCAGCAGCTTGACTTCCGGGGTAGGGCAGCCCCAGCATTTT. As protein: CASSLTSGVGQPQHF.

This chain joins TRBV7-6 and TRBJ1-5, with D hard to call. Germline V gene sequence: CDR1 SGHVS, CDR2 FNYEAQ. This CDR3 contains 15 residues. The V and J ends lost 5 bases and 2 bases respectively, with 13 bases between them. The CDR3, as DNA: TGTGCCAGCAGCCCCTTCGAGCAGGGCAATCAGCCCCAGCATTTT. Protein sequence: CASSPFEQGNQPQHF. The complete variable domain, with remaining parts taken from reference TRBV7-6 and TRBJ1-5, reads GAGVSQSPRYKVTKRGQDVALRCDPISGHVSLYWYRQALGQGPEFLTYFNYEAQQDKSGLPNDRFSAERPEGSISTLTIQRTEQRDSAMYRCASSPFEQGNQPQHFGDGTRLSIL.

As DNA, the CDR3 is TGTGCCAGCAGTGAGTTTGTCGTGCGAAACGGTGAAGCTTTCTTT. Translation: CASSEFVVRNGEAFF. The V call is TRBV2, the J call TRBJ1-1; D ambiguous. The CDR3 is 15 residues long. V lost 3 bases and J lost 7, with 18 bases in between. Germline lookup yields CDR1 SNHLY and CDR2 FYNNEI. Full variable domain (missing parts from reference TRBV2 and TRBJ1-1): EPEVTQTPSHQVTQMGQEVILRCVPISNHLYFYWYRQILGQKVEFLVSFYNNEISEKSEIFDDQFSVERPDGSNFTLKIRSTKLEDSAMYFCASSEFVVRNGEAFFGQGTRLTVV.

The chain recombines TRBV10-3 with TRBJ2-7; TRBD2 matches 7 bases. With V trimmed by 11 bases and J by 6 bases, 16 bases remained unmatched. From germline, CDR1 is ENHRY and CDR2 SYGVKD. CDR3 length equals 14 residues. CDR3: CAAAQRETVPEQYF. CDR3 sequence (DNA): TGTGCCGCCGCGCAGCGGGAAACCGTGCCCGAGCAGTACTTC.

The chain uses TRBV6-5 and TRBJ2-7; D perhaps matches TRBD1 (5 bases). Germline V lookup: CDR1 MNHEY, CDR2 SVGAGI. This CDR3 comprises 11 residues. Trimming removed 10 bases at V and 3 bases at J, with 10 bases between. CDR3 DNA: TGTGCCACTGGCAGGGACTACGAGCAGTACTTC. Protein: CATGRDYEQYF.

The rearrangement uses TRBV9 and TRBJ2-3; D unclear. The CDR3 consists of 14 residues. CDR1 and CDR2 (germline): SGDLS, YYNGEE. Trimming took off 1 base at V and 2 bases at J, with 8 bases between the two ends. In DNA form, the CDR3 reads TGTGCCAGCAGCGTATATGGCTCCACAGATACGCAGTATTTT. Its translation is CASSVYGSTDTQYF. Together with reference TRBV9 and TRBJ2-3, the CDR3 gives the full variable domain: DSGVTQTPKHLITATGQRVTLRCSPRSGDLSVYWYQQSLDQGLQFLIQYYNGEERAKGNILERFSAQQFPDLHSELNLSSLELGDSALYFCASSVYGSTDTQYFGPGTRLTVL.

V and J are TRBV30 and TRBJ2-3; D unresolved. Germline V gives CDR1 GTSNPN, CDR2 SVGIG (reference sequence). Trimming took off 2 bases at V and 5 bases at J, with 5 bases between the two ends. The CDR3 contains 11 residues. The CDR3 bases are TGTGCCTGGAGTTGGCAAGATACGCAGTATTTT. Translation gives CAWSWQDTQYF.